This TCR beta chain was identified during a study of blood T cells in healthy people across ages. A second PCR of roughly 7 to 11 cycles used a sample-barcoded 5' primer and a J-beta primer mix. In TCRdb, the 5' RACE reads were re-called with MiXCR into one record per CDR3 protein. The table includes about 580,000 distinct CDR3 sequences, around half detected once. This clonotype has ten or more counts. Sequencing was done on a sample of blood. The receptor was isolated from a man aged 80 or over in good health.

This CDR3 is CATKYRGESYNEQFF. DNA for the CDR3: TGTGCCACCAAGTACAGGGGGGAATCCTACAATGAGCAGTTCTTC. The gene calls are TRBV6-5 and TRBJ2-1, with TRBD1 matching 8 bases. Unmatched junction bases numbered 9, after V lost 10 bases and J lost 1 base. This CDR3 is 15 amino acids long. CDR1 is MNHEY and CDR2 is SVGAGI in the germline V gene.